This T cell receptor beta chain was recorded in a study of early T cells in non-severe SARS-CoV-2 infection. CDR3 size: 15 residues. Germline loops: CDR1 MNHEY, CDR2 SVGEGT. Between the trimmed V and J ends, which lost 5 bases and 0 bases, there was a span of 10 bases. TCRdb reprocessed the 5' RACE reads via MiXCR and lists one record per CDR3 protein. The sample shows roughly 46,000 distinct CDR3 sequences, around 9.6% of them seen only once. V and J are TRBV6-2 or TRBV6-3 and TRBJ1-4, with D unresolved. The source material was whole blood, sampled at baseline. This TCR derives from an adult who was a healthcare worker with PCR-confirmed SARS-CoV-2 infection or an uninfected control (not recorded which). The CDR3 DNA reads TGTGCCAGCAGTGACTACAGCGCAACTAATGAAAAACTGTTTTTT. It translates to CASSDYSATNEKLFF.